The sequence of this T cell receptor beta chain was determined in a study of blood T cells in healthy people across ages. A J-beta primer mix and a sample-barcoded 5' primer were used in a second PCR of roughly 6 to 11 cycles. TCRdb recomputed calls from the 5' RACE reads with MiXCR, one row per CDR3 protein. The table lists about 620,000 distinct CDR3 sequences, under 25% of them singletons. The CDR3 length is 16 residues. This clonotype was picked up a small number of times. The receptor was derived from a man in his sixties or seventies in good health. The sample consisted of blood. This rearrangement joins TRBV21-1 to TRBJ2-1; the DNA was not used to check the table's D call, TRBD2. TRBV21-1 is shown as a pseudogene. CDR3 sequence (DNA): TGTGCCAGCAGCAAAGGCGGGAGCCTAATGGGCTATGAGCAGTTCTTC. This translates into CASSKGGSLMGYEQFF.